There are a few counts of the clone carrying this T cell receptor (beta chain). The data stem from a study of response to subunit inactivated influenza vaccine. With 5 bases clipped from V and 7 bases from J, the junction kept 5 bases outside the gene matches. In germline, CDR1 is MDHEN, CDR2 SYDVKM. The CDR3 consists of 15 residues. TCRdb re-derived calls from the RT-PCR reads in MiXCR, one entry per CDR3 protein. The sample comprises around 750,000 distinct CDR3 sequences, around 20% of which are singletons, and roughly a tenth rests with the top ten. This specimen consisted of PBMCs from blood, obtained 4 to 6 days after vaccination. This receptor was identified in a man aged 45-65 years who received an inactivated influenza vaccine. The chain couples TRBV28 to TRBJ1-6, with 10 bases identical to TRBD1. This CDR3 is CASSLRTGGNSPLHF. DNA for the CDR3: TGTGCCAGCAGTCTCCGGACAGGGGGGAATTCACCCCTCCACTTT.